These T cell receptor beta chains were read from a single sample in a study of a mutant IDH1 vaccine in newly diagnosed glioma. Repertoires were generated with immunoSEQ multiplex PCR, while TCRdb's copy carries only in-frame clones and drops some. The table records tens of thousands of clones, 80% to 90% of them present only once. No antigen is known for these receptors. The sequencing used PBMCs, collected from a glioma patient whose treatment included an IDH1 peptide vaccine. These receptors were collected from a man aged 35 to 55 with glioma. The CDR3 runs from the conserved cysteine through the conserved F or W. The D gene is left open where the match is weak. Part of the rows lack a size; the others show once, few, many or a class for expanded clones.

V gene	D gene	clone size	J gene	CDR3 DNA	CDR3 protein
TRBV5-6	-	-	TRBJ1-4	TGTGCCAGCAGTAAACTGGCGGGGACGGAAAAACTGTTTTTT	CASSKLAGTEKLFF
TRBV4-1	-	-	TRBJ2-3	TGCGCCAGCAGCCAAGAAGGCGTCGCTCGAGGGACCACTTACACAGATACGCAGTATTTT	CASSQEGVARGTTYTDTQYF
TRBV29-1	-	-	TRBJ2-1	TGCAGCGTTGTCCTCCGCTCCTACAATGAGCAGTTCTTC	CSVVLRSYNEQFF
TRBV11-2	-	-	TRBJ2-3	TGTGCCAGCAGCGTCGGGACTAGCACAGATACGCAGTATTTT	CASSVGTSTDTQYF
TRBV5-1	TRBD1	-	TRBJ2-2	TGCGCCAGCAGCGAAGGGACAGGGATGAACACCGGGGAGCTGTTTTTT	CASSEGTGMNTGELFF
TRBV5-1	-	-	TRBJ1-1	TGCGCCAGCAGCTTGAACCCAAACACGGTGAACACTGAAGCTTTCTTT	CASSLNPNTVNTEAFF
TRBV6-4	-	-	TRBJ1-1	TGTGCCAGCAGAAATACAAATCAGAACACTGAAGCTTTCTTT	CASRNTNQNTEAFF
TRBV10-3	-	-	TRBJ1-1	TGTGCCATCAGTGAGTTTCTCGGAGATATGGCTTTCTTT	CAISEFLGDMAFF
TRBV5-5	TRBD1	-	TRBJ2-1	TGTGCCAGCAGCCCGACAGGGAGTGAGCAGTTCTTC	CASSPTGSEQFF
TRBV7-9	TRBD1	-	TRBJ2-1	TGTGCCAGCAGCTCCGGACAGGGGGCCTGGGAGCAGTTCTTC	CASSSGQGAWEQFF
TRBV6-5	-	-	TRBJ2-2	TGTGCCAGCAGTTGGAAAGGGAACACCGGGGAGCTGTTTTTT	CASSWKGNTGELFF
TRBV7-2	-	once	TRBJ2-1	TGTGCCAGCAGCTTATCTTCGGGAACGGTCAATGAGCAGTTCTTC	CASSLSSGTVNEQFF
TRBV19	-	-	TRBJ1-1	TGTGCCAGTAGTATCGGCCTGAGGACTGAAGCTTTCTTT	CASSIGLRTEAFF
TRBV6-1	-	-	TRBJ1-5	TGTGCCAGCAGTGAATTTCTAACCGGGACAAGGTTAAGACGGGGCAATCAGCCCCAGCATTTT	CASSEFLTGTRLRRGNQPQHF
TRBV6-1	TRBD1	few	TRBJ1-5	TGTGCCAGCAGTGAGGGACAGGTCAATCAGCCCCAGCATTTT	CASSEGQVNQPQHF
TRBV10-3	-	once	TRBJ1-1	TGTGCCATCAGTGAGTCCGGGCCTTCAGGAGAAGCTTTCTTT	CAISESGPSGEAFF
TRBV5-5	-	-	TRBJ2-5	TGTGCCAGCAGCTTGGGGGGAGGACAGGCACAAGAGACCCAGTACTTC	CASSLGGGQAQETQYF
TRBV5-5	-	-	TRBJ2-3	TGTGCCAGCAGCTTGGACCAAACTAGCACAGATACGCAGTATTTT	CASSLDQTSTDTQYF
TRBV28	-	-	TRBJ2-5	TGTGCCAGCACACGAGTACAGGGGTTGGGGGGGTGGACCCAGTACTTC	CASTRVQGLGGWTQYF
TRBV7-9	TRBD1	-	TRBJ1-6	TGTGCCAGCAGCTTCCTTGGACAGGGAGCTTCACCCCTCCACTTT	CASSFLGQGASPLHF
TRBV9	TRBD1	-	TRBJ2-5	TGTGCCAGCAGCGTAGGACAGGGGTGGGCCCAGTACTTC	CASSVGQGWAQYF
TRBV28	-	-	TRBJ1-5	TGTGCCAGCAGTTTTAAGGTGGCAGAGCAGCCCCAGCATTTT	CASSFKVAEQPQHF